Listed below are T cell receptor beta chains from one sample, sequenced in a study of OX40 agonist ivuxolimab in advanced cancers. TCRdb keeps only in-frame clones here, not all; method: immunoSEQ multiplex PCR. This sample has around 94,000 clones; around 91% occur once, and the top ten carry around 0.76%. The input for sequencing was CD4+ or CD8+ T cells sorted from blood, taken in a trial of the OX40 agonist ivuxolimab. These receptor sequences come from an adult with an advanced solid tumor such as melanoma, head and neck, liver or kidney cancer. The CDR3 runs from the conserved cysteine through the conserved F or W. D genes are given only for firm matches. Clone size is given for some rows only: seen once, a few or many times, or a class if the clone is expanded.

>once|-|TRBV20-1|TRBJ2-3
TGCAGTGCCAGCCTCACAGATACGCAGTATTTT
CSASLTDTQYF
>-|TRBD2|TRBV7-2|TRBJ2-7
TGTGCCAGCAGCACCGGACTAGCGGGGTCCTACGAGCAGTACTTC
CASSTGLAGSYEQYF
>-|TRBD1|TRBV19|TRBJ2-7
TGTGCCAGTAGTAGGACAGGGGGCCACTCCTACGAGCAGTACTTC
CASSRTGGHSYEQYF
>-|TRBD2|TRBV19|TRBJ2-1
TGTGCCAGTAGTAGGGGACTAGCGCTTAATGAGCAGTTCTTC
CASSRGLALNEQFF
>-|-|TRBV13|TRBJ2-1
TGTGCCAGCAGCTTGGAGGGTTGGAATGAGCAGTTCTTC
CASSLEGWNEQFF
>once|TRBD1|TRBV4-1|TRBJ2-5
TGCGCCAGCAGCCGATTTCCGGGACAGGGTCAAGAGACCCAGTACTTC
CASSRFPGQGQETQYF
>-|-|TRBV4-2|TRBJ2-1
TGTGCCAGCAGCCAAGAGCCCGGGAAGGTTAATGAGCAGTTCTTC
CASSQEPGKVNEQFF
>-|-|TRBV18|TRBJ1-2
TGTGCCAGCTCACCACCTCAGGTGAACTATGGCTACACCTTC
CASSPPQVNYGYTF
>-|-|TRBV5-1|TRBJ2-5
TGCGCCAGCAGCTTGGCCCACCAAGAGACCCAGTACTTC
CASSLAHQETQYF
>-|TRBD1|TRBV19|TRBJ2-1
TGTGCCAGTAAGGACAGGACCCGCTCCTACAATGAGCAGTTCTTC
CASKDRTRSYNEQFF
>-|TRBD1|TRBV11-3|TRBJ2-7
TGTGCCAGCAGCTTAACCCGGACAGGGGGGGAGCAGTACTTC
CASSLTRTGGEQYF
>-|-|TRBV2|TRBJ2-7
TGTGCCAGCAGAAGGGATGGCGAGCAGTACTTC
CASRRDGEQYF
>-|TRBD2|TRBV10-3|TRBJ2-7
TGTGCCATCAGTGATGGCGGGAGAGGTTACGAGCAGTACTTC
CAISDGGRGYEQYF
>-|-|TRBV18|TRBJ2-7
TGTGCCAGCTCACCCCCAGGGGTATCATACTTC
CASSPPGVSYF
>once|-|TRBV4-1|TRBJ1-2
TGCGCCAGCAGCCAAGAGATTTCAGATTATGGCTACACCTTC
CASSQEISDYGYTF
>-|TRBD1|TRBV6-1|TRBJ2-1
TGTGCCAGCAGTGAAGGGGCAGGGGGCTGGTACAATGAGCAGTTCTTC
CASSEGAGGWYNEQFF
>-|-|TRBV11-3|TRBJ1-1
TGTGCCAGCAGCATCAGGGACACCGAAGCTTTCTTT
CASSIRDTEAFF
>-|-|TRBV6-5|TRBJ1-4
TGTGCCAGCAGTTACGGGCATACCACTAATGAAAAACTGTTTTTT
CASSYGHTTNEKLFF
>few|TRBD1|TRBV6-4|TRBJ1-1
TGTGCCAGCAGCCGGGACAGAAACACTGAAGCTTTCTTT
CASSRDRNTEAFF
>-|TRBD2|TRBV4-3|TRBJ2-3
TGCGCCAGCAGCCTCAGCGGGACTAGCACAGATACGCAGTATTTT
CASSLSGTSTDTQYF
>-|TRBD2|TRBV5-1|TRBJ2-7
TGTGCCAGCAGCCGAACCAGCGGGGGACCCTACGAGCAGTACTTC
CASSRTSGGPYEQYF
>-|-|TRBV6-6|TRBJ1-1
TGTGCCAGCAGTCACAGGGTTGAAGCTTTCTTT
CASSHRVEAFF
>-|-|TRBV30|TRBJ2-2
TGTGCCTGGAGTGTACGGAGGGTCCCCGGGGAGCTGTTTTTT
CAWSVRRVPGELFF
>once|-|TRBV4-3|TRBJ2-5
TGCGCCAGCAGCCAAGTTCGGGGGTCGGAAGAGACCCAGTACTTC
CASSQVRGSEETQYF
>-|-|TRBV7-6|TRBJ2-1
TGTGCCAGCAGCCTTAAACAGGTTAGCTCCTACAATGAGCAGTTCTTC
CASSLKQVSSYNEQFF
>-|-|TRBV14|TRBJ1-3
TGTGCCAGCAGCCAAACCCCCTCTGGAAACACCATATATTTT
CASSQTPSGNTIYF
>-|TRBD1|TRBV5-4|TRBJ2-5
TGTGCCAGCAGCCTTGCCCCCGGGACAGGTGAACAAGAGACCCAGTACTTC
CASSLAPGTGEQETQYF
>-|TRBD1|TRBV7-2|TRBJ1-3
TGTGCCAGCAGCCCACCGGGACAGCTTTTCTCTGGAAACACCATATATTTT
CASSPPGQLFSGNTIYF
>-|-|TRBV29-1|TRBJ1-1
TGCAGCGGTAAGGCGTGGGGAGACACTGAAGCTTTCTTT
CSGKAWGDTEAFF
>-|-|TRBV7-3|TRBJ1-1
TGTGCCAGCAGCTTAAACAGGGTTACTGAAGCTTTCTTT
CASSLNRVTEAFF
>-|TRBD2|TRBV4-2|TRBJ2-5
TGTGCCAGCAGCCGACCTGGACTAGCGGGATCGCCGGGGACCCAGTACTTC
CASSRPGLAGSPGTQYF
>once|-|TRBV28|TRBJ2-5
TGTGCCAGCAGTCCCGGGGGGGGGACAGGTTGGGAGACCCAGTACTTC
CASSPGGGTGWETQYF
>-|-|TRBV5-4|TRBJ2-1
TGTGCCAGCAGCTCAAAAGGGACCCGCACTCTTAATGAGCAGTTCTTC
CASSSKGTRTLNEQFF
>once|TRBD2|TRBV5-4|TRBJ2-3
TGTGCCAGCAGTCCCGGGACTAGCGGGAGGTCAGATACGCAGTATTTT
CASSPGTSGRSDTQYF
>once|-|TRBV11-2|TRBJ2-1
TGTGCCAGCAAGCCGGGACAAACAACCTACAATGAGCAGTTCTTC
CASKPGQTTYNEQFF
>-|-|TRBV19|TRBJ2-5
TGTGCCAGTAGTATAACCCATCTCCAAGAGACCCAGTACTTC
CASSITHLQETQYF
>-|-|TRBV6-7|TRBJ1-1
TGTGCCAGCAGCCCACGGGGGGGCTTGGTTGAAGCTTTCTTT
CASSPRGGLVEAFF
>-|-|TRBV14|TRBJ2-7
TGTGCCAGCAGAAAAGGGGGGACGGACCTCTACGAGCAGTACTTC
CASRKGGTDLYEQYF
>once|TRBD2|TRBV7-6|TRBJ2-1
TGTGCCAGCAGCTTAAGTCTAGCGGGACCCAATGAGCAGTTCTTC
CASSLSLAGPNEQFF
>-|TRBD2|TRBV4-2|TRBJ2-4
TGTGCCAGCAGCCAAGCTCCGGGACTAGCGATTATAGCCAAAAACATTCAGTACTTC
CASSQAPGLAIIAKNIQYF
>-|-|TRBV7-3|TRBJ2-1
TGTGCCAGCAGCTCCCAAGGAGGTTACAATGAGCAGTTCTTC
CASSSQGGYNEQFF
>-|-|TRBV5-1|TRBJ1-5
TGCGCCAGCAGCTCAGGACCGTATGACCAGCCCCAGCATTTT
CASSSGPYDQPQHF